The text below deals with one TCR beta chain. CDR1 and CDR2 (germline): MNHEY, SMNVEV (reference sequence). The V end lost 3 bases, the J end lost 7 bases, and 15 bases lay between the germline ends. The CDR3 extends over 14 amino acids. Measured with immunoSEQ multiplex PCR; TCRdb has only the in-frame clones, and not every one. The table has under 150,000 clones, around nine tenths seen once. This entry is derived from a study of T cells after somatic rescue of genetic block. The chain employs TRBV27 and TRBJ1-2; TRBD1 is a possible D gene (6 bases). The receptor comes from a woman aged 18-29 years. The sample taken for sequencing was peripheral blood mononuclear cells (PBMCs). As DNA, the CDR3 is TGTGCCAGCAGTTTCCAAACAGGGTCCGGTGGCTACACCTTC. Protein sequence: CASSFQTGSGGYTF.